This T cell receptor beta chain appears in the sequencing data of a study of T cells in Graves' hyperthyroidism and ophthalmopathy. Study details: Any treatment followed the collection of peripheral blood at initial diagnosis.

TCR beta CDR3 regions were amplified from RNA. First-round RT-PCR of the TCR CDR3 relied on the HTBI primer set. TCRdb re-called the multiplex PCR reads through MiXCR, storing one row per CDR3 protein. The sample records a few hundred thousand distinct CDR3 sequences, 13% to 15% being singletons. Based on clinical symptoms, serum thyroxine and TRAb, thyroid ultrasound and orbital computed tomography, diagnoses were reached. V lost 1 base, J lost 3 bases, and 6 bases lay in between. In germline, CDR1 is MDHEN, CDR2 SYDVKM. This CDR3 has 13 residues. Sequencing input: blood. This sequence was found in a woman between 40 and 50 years old with Graves' hyperthyroidism that later progressed to Graves' ophthalmopathy. The rearrangement uses TRBV28 and TRBJ2-5, with D hard to call. CDR3 nucleotides: TGTGCCAGCAGTTTATCTGGCAAAGAGACCCAGTACTTC. Protein product: CASSLSGKETQYF.